One sample yielded the 9 T cell receptor beta chains listed below, sequenced in a study of tumor-infiltrating lymphocytes in oesophageal squamous cell carcinoma. Via MiXCR, TCRdb re-called the PCR reads, giving one row per CDR3 protein. The top ten hold roughly half of the sample, which has some 15,000 distinct CDR3 sequences, 46% seen once. Sequenced: blood. The receptors here all came from a male donor with esophageal squamous cell carcinoma.

A remark on this clonotype: Given a much more abundant clone one base away, this may be a read error. The chain carries TRBV5-6 and TRBJ2-1; D possibly corresponds to TRBD2 (6 bases). Germline CDR1 reads SGHDT; CDR2 reads YYEEEE. Trimming removed 7 bases from V and 13 bases from J, with 27 bases in between. This CDR3 contains 15 residues. The chain's CDR3 is CASASGGGLRETQFF. In DNA form, the CDR3 reads TGTGCCAGCGCATCGGGTGGAGGGCTGAGAGAGACCCAGTTCTTC.

This chain connects TRBV7-6 to TRBJ2-1; a weak D match, TRBD2 (6 bases). The CDR3 is 14 residues long. Germline assignment: CDR1 SGHVS and CDR2 FNYEAQ. The V and J ends lost 6 bases and 4 bases respectively, with 13 bases between them. The CDR3, as DNA: TGTGCCAGCAGGCCCAATAGCGGTTACAATGAGCAGTTCTTC. Translated, it gives CASRPNSGYNEQFF.

By frequency in the sample, this clonotype is medium-sized. The J gene is TRBJ2-7, the V gene TRBV12-3 or TRBV12-4; D remains unclear. Trimming took 3 bases from V and 6 from J, leaving 9 bases between them. The CDR3 runs to 12 residues. CDR3 sequence: CASSFSPFEQYF. The CDR3 nucleotides are TGTGCCAGCAGTTTTTCCCCGTTCGAGCAGTACTTC.

The sample holds many counts of this clonotype. The chain employs TRBV28 and TRBJ2-5; 7 positions match TRBD2. V gave up 3 bases and J gave up 11 bases; unmatched junction bases: 18. The germline V gene has CDR1 MDHEN and CDR2 SYDVKM. This CDR3 spans 16 amino acids. CDR3 in DNA: TGTGCCAGCAGTTTGCGCCTTGCGGGAGCGGGCAATGAGCAGTACTTC. It encodes CASSLRLAGAGNEQYF.

Concerning this clonotype itself: No conserved phenylalanine or tryptophan is present at the end of the CDR3, so a read error is the likely explanation. It is unclear where the CDR3 begins or ends on the DNA, so no DNA is shown, and the CDR3 is as TCRdb lists it. This chain connects TRBV7-6 to TRBJ2-1; the tabulated D call, TRBD2, remains unverified against the DNA. The CDR3 has 18 amino acids, counting both end residues. Germline CDR1 SGHVS, CDR2 FNYEAQ. CDR3 residues: CASSSTSESSYNEQFFGS.

This chain links TRBV7-2 with TRBJ2-7; 7 bases line up with TRBD1. This CDR3 has 14 residues. The junction had 3 bases not matched to a gene; V was cut back by 2 bases and J by 2 bases. CDR1 is SGHTA and CDR2 is FQGNSA in the germline V gene. CDR3 DNA: TGTGCCAGCAGCTTAAACAGGGGCCCCTACGAGCAGTACTTC. Residues: CASSLNRGPYEQYF.

The gene calls are TRBV6-1 and TRBJ2-3; TRBD2 matches 10 bases. Germline CDR1 reads MNHNS; CDR2 reads SASEGT. The ends lost 6 bases at V and 3 bases at J; junction bases unmatched: 6. The CDR3 is 15 amino acids. The CDR3, as DNA: TGTGCCAGCAGACCACTAGCGGGAAGGACAGATACGCAGTATTTT. Its translation: CASRPLAGRTDTQYF.

This sequence joins TRBV9 and TRBJ1-1; D not certain. The CDR3 is 14 residues long. The germline V and J ends were trimmed by 0 bases and 2 bases, with 8 bases remaining between them. Germline lookup yields CDR1 SGDLS and CDR2 YYNGEE. DNA for the CDR3: TGTGCCAGCAGCGTAGGAACGGATAACACTGAAGCTTTCTTT. This codes for CASSVGTDNTEAFF.

With regard to this clonotype: A read error may account for a junction end that differs from germline. This sequence joins TRBV7-6 and TRBJ2-5, with 9 bases fitting TRBD1. The J call is uncertain, as TRBJ2-1 better fits the DNA end. The CDR3 contains 14 residues. The germline gives CDR1 SGHVS, CDR2 FNYEAQ. The CDR3 spells CASSRGQGVYEQFF. The CDR3 nucleotides are TGTGCTAGCAGTCGGGGACAGGGTGTCTATGAGCAGTTCTTC.